The TCR delta chain under discussion was sequenced for a study of gamma-delta T cells after stem cell transplantation. In its sample, this clone ranks as large. TCRdb repeated clone calling on the RT-PCR reads with CATT. This sample carries roughly 2,500 delta-chain clones, roughly 2.5% of them seen once, and the ten largest clones take approximately 18%. This CDR3 has 20 amino acids. Germline V gene lookup returns CDR1 GEAIGNYY and CDR2 EKD. V shed 3 bases, J shed 1 base, and the junction held 18 bases outside the gene matches. The material sequenced was gamma-delta T cells. The chain links TRDV2 to TRDJ1, with 11 bases that match TRDD3. This sequence was found in a human donor. It is not recorded whose cells these are; they may come from a transplant donor. CDR3 sequence reads: CACDSIRSALGDTGTDKLIF. The CDR3 DNA reads as TGTGCCTGTGACTCAATACGATCCGCTCTGGGGGATACAGGCACCGATAAACTCATCTTT.